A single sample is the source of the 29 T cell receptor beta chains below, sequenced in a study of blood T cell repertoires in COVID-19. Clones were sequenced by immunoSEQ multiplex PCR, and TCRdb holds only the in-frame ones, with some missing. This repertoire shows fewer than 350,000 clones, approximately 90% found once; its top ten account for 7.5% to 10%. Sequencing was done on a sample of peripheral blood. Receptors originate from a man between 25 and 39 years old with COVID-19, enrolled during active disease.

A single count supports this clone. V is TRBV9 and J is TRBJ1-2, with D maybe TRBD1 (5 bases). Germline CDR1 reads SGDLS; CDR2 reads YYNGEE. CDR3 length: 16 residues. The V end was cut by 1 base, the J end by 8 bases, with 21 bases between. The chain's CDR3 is CASSVTGTPGIEGYTF. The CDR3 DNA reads TGTGCCAGCAGCGTAACAGGTACTCCAGGGATTGAAGGCTACACCTTC.

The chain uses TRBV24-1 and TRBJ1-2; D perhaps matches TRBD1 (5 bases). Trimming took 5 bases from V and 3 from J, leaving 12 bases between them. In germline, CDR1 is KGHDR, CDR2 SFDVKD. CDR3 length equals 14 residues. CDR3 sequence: CATSAGGGDYGYTF. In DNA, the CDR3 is TGTGCCACCAGTGCCGGGGGGGGTGACTATGGCTACACCTTC.

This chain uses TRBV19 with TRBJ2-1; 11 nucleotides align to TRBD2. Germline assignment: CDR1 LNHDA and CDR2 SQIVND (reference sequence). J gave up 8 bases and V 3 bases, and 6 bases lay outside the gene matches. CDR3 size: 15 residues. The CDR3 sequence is CASSIYRGLADEQFF. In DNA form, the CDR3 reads TGTGCCAGTAGTATTTACCGGGGACTAGCGGATGAGCAGTTCTTC.

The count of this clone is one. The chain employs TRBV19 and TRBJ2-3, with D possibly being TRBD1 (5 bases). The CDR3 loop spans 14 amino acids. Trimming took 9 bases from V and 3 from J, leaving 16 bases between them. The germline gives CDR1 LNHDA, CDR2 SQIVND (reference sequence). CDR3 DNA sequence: TGTGCCAGCGTCGATGGGGCCGATACAGATACGCAGTATTTT. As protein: CASVDGADTDTQYF.

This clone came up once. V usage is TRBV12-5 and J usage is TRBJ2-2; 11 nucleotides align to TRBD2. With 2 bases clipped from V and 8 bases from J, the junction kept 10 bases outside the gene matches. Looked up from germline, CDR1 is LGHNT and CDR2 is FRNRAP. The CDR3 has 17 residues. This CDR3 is CASGLTGLAGTGGELFF. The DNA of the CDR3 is TGTGCTAGTGGTTTGACAGGACTAGCGGGTACAGGGGGGGAGCTGTTTTTT.

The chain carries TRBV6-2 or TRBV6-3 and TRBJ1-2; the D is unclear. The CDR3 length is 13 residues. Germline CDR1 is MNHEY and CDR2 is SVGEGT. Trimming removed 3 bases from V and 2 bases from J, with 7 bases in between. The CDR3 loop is CASSYQQNYGYTF. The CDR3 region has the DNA TGTGCCAGCAGTTATCAACAGAACTATGGCTACACCTTC.

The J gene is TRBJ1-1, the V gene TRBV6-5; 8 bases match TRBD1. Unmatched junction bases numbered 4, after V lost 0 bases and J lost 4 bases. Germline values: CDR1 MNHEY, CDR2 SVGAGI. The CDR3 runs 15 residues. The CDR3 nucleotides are TGTGCCAGCAGTTACTCGGACAGGGCAGGCACTGAAGCTTTCTTT. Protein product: CASSYSDRAGTEAFF.

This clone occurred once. The DNA of the CDR3 is TGTGCCAGCAGTTTAGCGGGCAGCACAGATACGCAGTATTTT. This sequence encodes CASSLAGSTDTQYF. V usage is TRBV27 and J usage is TRBJ2-3; D might be TRBD2 (5 bases). This CDR3 comprises 14 residues. Between the trimmed V and J ends, which lost 2 bases and 0 bases, there was a span of 6 bases. Germline assignment: CDR1 MNHEY and CDR2 SMNVEV (reference sequence).

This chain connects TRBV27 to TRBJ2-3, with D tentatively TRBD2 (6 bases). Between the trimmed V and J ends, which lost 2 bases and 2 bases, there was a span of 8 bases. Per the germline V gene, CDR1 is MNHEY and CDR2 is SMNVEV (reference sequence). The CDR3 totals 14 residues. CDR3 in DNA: TGTGCCAGCAGTTTACGGGGGTACACAGATACGCAGTATTTT. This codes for CASSLRGYTDTQYF.

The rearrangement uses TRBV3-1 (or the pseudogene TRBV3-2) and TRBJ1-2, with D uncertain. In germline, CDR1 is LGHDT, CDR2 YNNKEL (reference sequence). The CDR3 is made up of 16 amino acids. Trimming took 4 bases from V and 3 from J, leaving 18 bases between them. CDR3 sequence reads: CASSPKALAEYYGYTF. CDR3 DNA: TGTGCCAGCAGCCCGAAGGCATTAGCCGAATACTATGGCTACACCTTC.

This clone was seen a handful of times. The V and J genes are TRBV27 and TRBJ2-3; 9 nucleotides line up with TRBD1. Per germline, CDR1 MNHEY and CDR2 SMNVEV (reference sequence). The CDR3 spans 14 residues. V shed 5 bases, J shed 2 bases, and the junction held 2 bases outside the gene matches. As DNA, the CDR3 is TGTGCCAGCAGTGACAGGGGGGTCACAGATACGCAGTATTTT. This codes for CASSDRGVTDTQYF.

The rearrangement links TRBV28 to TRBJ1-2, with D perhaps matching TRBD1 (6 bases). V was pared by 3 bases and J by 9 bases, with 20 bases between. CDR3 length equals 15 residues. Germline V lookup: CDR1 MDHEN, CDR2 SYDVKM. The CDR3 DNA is TGTGCCAGCAGTTTGTTAGGCGGGGGGCATTATAGCTACACCTTC. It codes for CASSLLGGGHYSYTF.

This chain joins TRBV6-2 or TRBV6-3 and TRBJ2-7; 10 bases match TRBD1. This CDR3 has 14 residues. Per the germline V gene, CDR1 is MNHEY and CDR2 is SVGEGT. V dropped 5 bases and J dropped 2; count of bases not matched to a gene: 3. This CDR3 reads CASSRGQGAYEQYF. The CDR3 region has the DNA TGTGCCAGCAGTCGAGGACAGGGGGCCTACGAGCAGTACTTC.

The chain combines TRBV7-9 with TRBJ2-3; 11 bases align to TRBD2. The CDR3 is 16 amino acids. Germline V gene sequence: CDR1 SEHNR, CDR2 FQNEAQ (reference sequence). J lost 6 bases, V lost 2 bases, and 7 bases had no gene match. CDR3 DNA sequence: TGTGCCAGCAGCTTATGGGCTAGCGGGAGGTTTGATACGCAGTATTTT. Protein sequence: CASSLWASGRFDTQYF.

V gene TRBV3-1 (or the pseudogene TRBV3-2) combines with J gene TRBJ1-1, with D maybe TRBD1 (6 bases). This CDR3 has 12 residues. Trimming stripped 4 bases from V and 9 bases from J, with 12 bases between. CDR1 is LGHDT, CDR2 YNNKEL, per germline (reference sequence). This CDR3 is CASSPLGDKAFF. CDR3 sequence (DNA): TGTGCCAGCAGCCCCCTCGGGGACAAAGCTTTCTTT.

The CDR3 nucleotides are TGTGCCACCAGCAGAGATCCCGGGAGCTATGGCTACACCTTC. Protein product: CATSRDPGSYGYTF. The chain has TRBV15 and TRBJ1-2, with D unclear. The CDR3 is 14 residues long. Germline V CDR1 and CDR2: LNHNV, YYDKDF (reference sequence). V shed 0 bases and J shed 4 bases, with 9 bases lying between them.

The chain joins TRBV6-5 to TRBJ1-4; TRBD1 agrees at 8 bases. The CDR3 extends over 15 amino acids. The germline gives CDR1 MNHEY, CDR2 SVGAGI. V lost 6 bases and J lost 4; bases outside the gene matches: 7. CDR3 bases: TGTGCCAGCAGGGACTTGGACAGGGATAATGAAAAACTGTTTTTT. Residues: CASRDLDRDNEKLFF.

The CDR3, as DNA: TGTGCCAGCAGTTCGAGGGACAGGGGGGAAGCCTACGAGCAGTACTTC. It is translated as CASSSRDRGEAYEQYF. The chain has TRBV28 and TRBJ2-7, with TRBD1 matching over 11 bases. The CDR3 contains 16 residues. CDR1 is MDHEN and CDR2 is SYDVKM in the germline V gene. The J segment lost 2 bases and the V segment lost 4 bases, leaving 7 bases of the junction unmatched.

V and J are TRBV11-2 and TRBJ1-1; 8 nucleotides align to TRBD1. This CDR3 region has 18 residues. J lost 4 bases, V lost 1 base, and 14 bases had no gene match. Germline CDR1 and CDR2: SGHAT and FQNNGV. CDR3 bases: TGTGCCAGCAGCTTAGTATCCCCGGGACAGGCGGGCAGCACTGAAGCTTTCTTT. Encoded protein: CASSLVSPGQAGSTEAFF.

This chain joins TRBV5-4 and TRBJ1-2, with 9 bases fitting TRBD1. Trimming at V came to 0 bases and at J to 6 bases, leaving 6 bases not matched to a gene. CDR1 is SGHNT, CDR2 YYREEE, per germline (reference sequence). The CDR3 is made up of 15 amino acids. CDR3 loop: CASSLGGTGKHGYTF. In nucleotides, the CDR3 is TGTGCCAGCAGCTTGGGAGGGACAGGGAAACATGGCTACACCTTC. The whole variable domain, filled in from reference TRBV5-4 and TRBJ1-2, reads ETGVTQSPTHLIKTRGQQVTLRCSSQSGHNTVSWYQQALGQGPQFIFQYYREEENGRGNFPPRFSGLQFPNYSSELNVNALELDDSALYLCASSLGGTGKHGYTFGSGTRLTVV.

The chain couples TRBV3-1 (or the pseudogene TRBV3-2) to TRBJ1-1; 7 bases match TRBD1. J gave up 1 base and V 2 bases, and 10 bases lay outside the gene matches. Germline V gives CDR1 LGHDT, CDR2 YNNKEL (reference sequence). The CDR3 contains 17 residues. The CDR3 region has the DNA TGTGCCAGCAGCCAAAACAAGGGGGCAAATGGGAACACTGAAGCTTTCTTT. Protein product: CASSQNKGANGNTEAFF.

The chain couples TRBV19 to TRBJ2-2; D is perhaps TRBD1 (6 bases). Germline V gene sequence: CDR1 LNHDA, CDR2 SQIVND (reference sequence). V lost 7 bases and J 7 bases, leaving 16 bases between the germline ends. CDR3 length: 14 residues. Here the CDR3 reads CASIPTQGRGELFF. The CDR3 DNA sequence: TGTGCCAGTATCCCAACCCAGGGGCGCGGGGAGCTGTTTTTT.

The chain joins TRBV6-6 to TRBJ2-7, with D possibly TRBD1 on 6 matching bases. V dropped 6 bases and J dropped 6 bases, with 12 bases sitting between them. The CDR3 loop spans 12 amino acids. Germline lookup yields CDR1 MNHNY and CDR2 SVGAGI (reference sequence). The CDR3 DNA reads TGTGCCAGCAGGGAGACAGGTTCCGAGCAGTACTTC. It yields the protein CASRETGSEQYF.

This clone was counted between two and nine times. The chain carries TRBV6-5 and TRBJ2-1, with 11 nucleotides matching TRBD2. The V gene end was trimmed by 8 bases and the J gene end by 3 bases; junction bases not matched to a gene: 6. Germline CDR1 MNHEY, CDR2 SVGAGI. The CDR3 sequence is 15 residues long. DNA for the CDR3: TGTGCCAGCTCCCTCACTAGCGGGGGCTACAATGAGCAGTTCTTC. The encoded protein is CASSLTSGGYNEQFF.

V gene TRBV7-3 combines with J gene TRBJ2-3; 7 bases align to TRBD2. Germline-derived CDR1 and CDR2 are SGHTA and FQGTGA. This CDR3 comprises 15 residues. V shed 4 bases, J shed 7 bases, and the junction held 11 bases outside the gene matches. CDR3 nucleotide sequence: TGTGCCAGCAGCTCTTCTAGCGGAGTCTCGAATACGCAGTATTTT. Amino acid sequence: CASSSSSGVSNTQYF. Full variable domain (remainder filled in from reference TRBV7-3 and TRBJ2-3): GAGVSQTPSNKVTEKGKYVELRCDPISGHTALYWYRQSLGQGPEFLIYFQGTGAADDSGLPNDRFFAVRPEGSVSTLKIQRTERGDSAVYLCASSSSSGVSNTQYFGPGTRLTVL.

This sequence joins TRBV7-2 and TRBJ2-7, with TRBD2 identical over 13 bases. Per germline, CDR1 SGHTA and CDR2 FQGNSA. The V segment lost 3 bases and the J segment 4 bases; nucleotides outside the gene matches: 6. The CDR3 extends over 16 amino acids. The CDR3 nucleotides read TGTGCCAGCAGCTTTTCCCCGGGACTAGCGGGATACGAGCAGTACTTC. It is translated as CASSFSPGLAGYEQYF.

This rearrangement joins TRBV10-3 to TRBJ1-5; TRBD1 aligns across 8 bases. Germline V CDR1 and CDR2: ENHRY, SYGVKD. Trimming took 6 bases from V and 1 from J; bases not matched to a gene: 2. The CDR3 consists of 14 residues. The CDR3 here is CAIRAGGSNQPQHF. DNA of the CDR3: TGTGCCATCAGGGCAGGGGGCAGCAATCAGCCCCAGCATTTT.

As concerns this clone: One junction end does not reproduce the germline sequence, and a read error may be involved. Written as DNA, the CDR3 is TGTGCCCGGAGAAGGGGGGGGGCTAGCGGGTATGAGCAGTTCTTC. Translating it yields CARRRGGASGYEQFF. The V call is TRBV30, the J call TRBJ2-1; 8 bases map to TRBD2. Germline V CDR1 and CDR2: GTSNPN, SVGIG (reference sequence). The CDR3 is 15 residues long.

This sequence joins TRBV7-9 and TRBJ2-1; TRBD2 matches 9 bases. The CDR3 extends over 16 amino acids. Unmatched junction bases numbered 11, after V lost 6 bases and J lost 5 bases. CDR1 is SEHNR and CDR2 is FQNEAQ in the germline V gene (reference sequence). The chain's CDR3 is CASRPTPRLADNEQFF. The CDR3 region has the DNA TGTGCCAGCAGACCAACTCCGAGACTAGCGGACAATGAGCAGTTCTTC. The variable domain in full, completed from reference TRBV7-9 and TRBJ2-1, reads DTGVSQNPRHKITKRGQNVTFRCDPISEHNRLYWYRQTLGQGPEFLTYFQNEAQLEKSRLLSDRFSAERPKGSFSTLEIQRTEQGDSAMYLCASRPTPRLADNEQFFGPGTRLTVL.